This TCR beta chain was identified in a study of T cells after yellow fever vaccination (dated by TCRdb to between 2018 and 2020). Looking at the study overall: The SMART-Seq v4 Ultra Low Input RNA kit was used to prepare libraries from fractions with low cell numbers. Two healthy male donors, one aged 18 to 30 and one aged 30 to 40 years, were included in the cohort. To follow T-cell clones before and after primary and booster YFV17D yellow fever vaccination, bulk TCR alpha and beta repertoires were sequenced over time. Bulk PBMC replicates and cell subsets were isolated from blood drawn at multiple timepoints before and after both primary and secondary immunization.

The treatment or condition label, read with the paper, signifies: live attenuated yellow fever vaccine strain. At every blood-draw timepoint, two biological replicates of bulk PBMCs were collected. A standard Ficoll-Paque protocol was used to isolate PBMCs from peripheral blood. TriZol was used to extract RNA from bulk PBMCs, from CD4 and CD8 fractions, and from dextramer-positive and dextramer-negative fractions. TCR cDNA was synthesized by 5'RACE template switching, which introduced a universal primer site and unique molecular identifiers. cDNA synthesis was primed from both the TCR alpha and TCR beta constant segments. Libraries were amplified in two PCR steps, with sample barcodes and sequencing adapters added in the second step. Sequencing of libraries was done on Illumina HiSeq 2500 (2x100 bp) or NovaSeq (2x150 bp). The authors' analysis ran thus. MIGEC handled demultiplexing of reads and collapsing into UMI consensus sequences, while MiXCR performed V(D)J alignment. Clonotypes responding to the vaccine were identified with edgeR on replicate PBMC samples, with the criteria of FDR below 0.01 and a log2 fold change above 5 up to day 15. Each bulk clonotype was labeled CD4 or CD8 based on which sequenced repertoire, CD4 or CD8, contained the clonotype at higher abundance. TCRdb reprocessed the public reads (quality trimming at Q25 with fastp, clone calling with MiXCR) and kept in-frame beta chains. Rows are combined by CDR3 protein, so each entry shows the most common genes and DNA. V and J calls and clone size were set by TCRdb, not the authors. The sample table lists around 360,000 distinct CDR3 sequences, more than 9% of them with a count of one. The biggest ten clones account for roughly 18% of the sample.

The research as a whole found: Computational filtering was needed because FACS-sorted repertoires could contain abundant contaminating clonotypes from the bulk population. The secondary T-cell response was found to be weaker but faster than the primary response, with a peak reached on day 5 rather than on day 15. A small share of clonotypes was detected in both CD4 and CD8 compartments, with the overlap likely arising from convergent recombination. After the booster, most of the clones that had expanded following primary vaccination were detected again (roughly 97% of CD4 and roughly 88% of CD8), which suggests that memory was broadly maintained. The study included only two donors, which limits how far the findings can be generalized.

From the cysteine through the phenylalanine, the CDR3 covers 15 amino acids. This entry keeps only the CDR3 DNA: 45 bases, framed from base 1. V lost 5 bases and J lost 3 bases; the stretch between them is 16 bases long. CDR1 and CDR2 are read off the germline V gene as MNHEY and SVGEGT. This clonotype has ten or more counts. Its antigen is currently not known. It has no much larger one-base neighbor in the sample; base qualities were not kept. This sequence originates from a man between 18 and 35 years old who received the YFV17D yellow fever vaccine. This sample comprised PBMCs, obtained on the day of the first yellow fever vaccination. The chain was built from TRBV6-2 or TRBV6-3 and TRBJ2-5; D gene: possibly TRBD2, on 5 matching bases. The nucleotides are TGTGCCAGCAGTCCGCCAGCGGTGTTAAAAGAGACCCAGTACTTC. Protein translation: CASSPPAVLKETQYF.